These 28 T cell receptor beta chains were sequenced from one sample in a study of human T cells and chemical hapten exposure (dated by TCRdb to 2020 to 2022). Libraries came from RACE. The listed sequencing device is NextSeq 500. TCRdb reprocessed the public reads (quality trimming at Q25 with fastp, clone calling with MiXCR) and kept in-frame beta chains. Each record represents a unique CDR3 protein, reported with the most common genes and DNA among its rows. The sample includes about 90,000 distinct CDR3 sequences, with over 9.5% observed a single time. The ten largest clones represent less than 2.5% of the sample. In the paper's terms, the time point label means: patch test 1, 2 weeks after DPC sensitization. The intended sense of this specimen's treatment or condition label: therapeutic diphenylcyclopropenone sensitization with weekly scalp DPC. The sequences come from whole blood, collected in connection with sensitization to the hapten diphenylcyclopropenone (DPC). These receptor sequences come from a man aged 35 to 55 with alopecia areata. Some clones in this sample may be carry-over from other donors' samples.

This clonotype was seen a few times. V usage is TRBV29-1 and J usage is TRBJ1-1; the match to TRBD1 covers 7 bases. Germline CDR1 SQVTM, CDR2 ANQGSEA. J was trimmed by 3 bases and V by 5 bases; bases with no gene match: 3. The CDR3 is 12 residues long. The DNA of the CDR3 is TGCAGCGTTTTACAGGGGTACACTGAAGCTTTCTTT. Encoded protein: CSVLQGYTEAFF.

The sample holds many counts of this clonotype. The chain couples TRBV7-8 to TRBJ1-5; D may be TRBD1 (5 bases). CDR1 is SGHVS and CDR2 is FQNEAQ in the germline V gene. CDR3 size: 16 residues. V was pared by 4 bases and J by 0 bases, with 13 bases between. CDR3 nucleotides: TGTGCCAGCAGCTATGGGGCAGTGCATAGCAATCAGCCCCAGCATTTT. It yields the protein CASSYGAVHSNQPQHF. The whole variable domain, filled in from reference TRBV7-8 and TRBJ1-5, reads GAGVSQSPRYKVAKRGQDVALRCDPISGHVSLFWYQQALGQGPEFLTYFQNEAQLDKSGLPSDRFFAERPEGSVSTLKIQRTQQEDSAVYLCASSYGAVHSNQPQHFGDGTRLSIL.

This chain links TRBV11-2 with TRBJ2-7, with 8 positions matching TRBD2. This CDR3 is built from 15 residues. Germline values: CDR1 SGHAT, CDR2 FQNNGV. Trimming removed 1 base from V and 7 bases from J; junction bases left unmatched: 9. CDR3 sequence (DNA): TGTGCCAGCAGCTTAGGTGCAGCGGGAGAACATGAGCAGTACTTC. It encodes CASSLGAAGEHEQYF.

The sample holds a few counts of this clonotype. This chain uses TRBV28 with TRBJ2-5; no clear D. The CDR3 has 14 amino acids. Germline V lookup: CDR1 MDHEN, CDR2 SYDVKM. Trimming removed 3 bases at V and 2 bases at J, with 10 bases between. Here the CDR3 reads CASSLIRLQETQYF. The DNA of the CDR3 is TGTGCCAGCAGTTTGATCCGTTTACAAGAGACCCAGTACTTC.

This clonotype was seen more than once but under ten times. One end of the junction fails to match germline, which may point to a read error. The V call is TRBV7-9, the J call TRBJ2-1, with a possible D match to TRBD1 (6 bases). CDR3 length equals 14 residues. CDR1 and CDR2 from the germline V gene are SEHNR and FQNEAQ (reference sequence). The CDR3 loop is CASSGRDTYYEQFF. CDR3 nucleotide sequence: TGTGCCAGCAGCGGCCGGGACACCTACTATGAGCAGTTCTTC.

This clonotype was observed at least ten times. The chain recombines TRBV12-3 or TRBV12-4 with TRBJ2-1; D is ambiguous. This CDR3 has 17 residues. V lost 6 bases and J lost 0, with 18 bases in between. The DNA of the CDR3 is TGTGCCAGCAGCCCACTGGGATTTTCGAGCTCCTACAATGAGCAGTTCTTC. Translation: CASSPLGFSSSYNEQFF.

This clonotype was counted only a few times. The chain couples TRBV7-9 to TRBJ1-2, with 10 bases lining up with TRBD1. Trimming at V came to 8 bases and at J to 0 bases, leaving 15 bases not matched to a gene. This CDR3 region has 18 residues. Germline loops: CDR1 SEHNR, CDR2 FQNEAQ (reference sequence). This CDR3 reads CASRPAWTGGLANYGYTF. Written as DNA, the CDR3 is TGTGCCAGCCGGCCCGCCTGGACAGGGGGTTTAGCTAACTATGGCTACACCTTC.

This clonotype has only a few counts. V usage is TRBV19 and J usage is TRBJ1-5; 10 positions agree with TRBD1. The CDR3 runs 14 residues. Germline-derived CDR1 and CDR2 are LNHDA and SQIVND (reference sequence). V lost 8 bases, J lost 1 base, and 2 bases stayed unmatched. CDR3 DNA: TGTGCCAGTCGGGGACAGGGGAGCAATCAGCCCCAGCATTTT. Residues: CASRGQGSNQPQHF.

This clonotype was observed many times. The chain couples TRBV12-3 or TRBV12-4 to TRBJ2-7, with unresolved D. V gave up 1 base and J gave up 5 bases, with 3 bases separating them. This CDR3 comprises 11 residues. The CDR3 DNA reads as TGTGCCAGCAGTTTAGGAAACGAGCAGTACGTC. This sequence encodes CASSLGNEQYV.

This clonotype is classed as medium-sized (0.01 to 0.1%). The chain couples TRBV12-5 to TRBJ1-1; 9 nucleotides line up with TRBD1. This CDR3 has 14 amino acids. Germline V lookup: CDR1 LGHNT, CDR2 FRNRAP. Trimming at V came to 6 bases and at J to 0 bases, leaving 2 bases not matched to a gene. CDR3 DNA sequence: TGTGCTAGTGGCCGGGACAGGGTGAACACTGAAGCTTTCTTT. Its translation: CASGRDRVNTEAFF.

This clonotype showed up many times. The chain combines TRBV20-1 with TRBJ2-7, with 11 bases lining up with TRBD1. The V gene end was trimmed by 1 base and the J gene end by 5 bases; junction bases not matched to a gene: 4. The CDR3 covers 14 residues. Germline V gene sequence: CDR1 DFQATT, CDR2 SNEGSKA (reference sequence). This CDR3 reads CSARGDRGIDEQYF. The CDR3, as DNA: TGCAGTGCTAGAGGGGACAGGGGGATCGACGAGCAGTACTTC.

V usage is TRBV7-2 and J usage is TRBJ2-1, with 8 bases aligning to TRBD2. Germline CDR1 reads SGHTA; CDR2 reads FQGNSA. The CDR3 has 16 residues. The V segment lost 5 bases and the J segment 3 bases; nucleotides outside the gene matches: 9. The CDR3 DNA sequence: TGTGCCAGCAGCCCGGGGGGGGGTGTAAGCTACAATGAGCAGTTCTTC. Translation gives CASSPGGGVSYNEQFF.

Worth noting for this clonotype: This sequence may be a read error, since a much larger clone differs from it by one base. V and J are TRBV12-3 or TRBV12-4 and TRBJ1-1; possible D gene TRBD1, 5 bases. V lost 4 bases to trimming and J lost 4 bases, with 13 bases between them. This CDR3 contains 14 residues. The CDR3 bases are TGTGCCAGCAGTTCCCCGACGGGGCGCACTGAAGCTTTCTTT. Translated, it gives CASSSPTGRTEAFF.

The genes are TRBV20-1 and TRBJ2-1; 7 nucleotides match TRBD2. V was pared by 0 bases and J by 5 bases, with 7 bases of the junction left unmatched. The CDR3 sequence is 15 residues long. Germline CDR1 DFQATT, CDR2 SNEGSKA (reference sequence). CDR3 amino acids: CSARDGAGVHNEQFF. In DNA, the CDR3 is TGCAGTGCTAGAGATGGGGCGGGAGTACACAATGAGCAGTTCTTC.

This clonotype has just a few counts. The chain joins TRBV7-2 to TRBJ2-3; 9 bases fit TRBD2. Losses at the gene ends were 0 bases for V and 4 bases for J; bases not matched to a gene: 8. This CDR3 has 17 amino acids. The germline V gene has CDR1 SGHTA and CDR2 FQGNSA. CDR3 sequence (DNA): TGTGCCAGCAGCTTAGCGAGGGTAGCGGGAGAGGCAGATACGCAGTATTTT. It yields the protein CASSLARVAGEADTQYF.

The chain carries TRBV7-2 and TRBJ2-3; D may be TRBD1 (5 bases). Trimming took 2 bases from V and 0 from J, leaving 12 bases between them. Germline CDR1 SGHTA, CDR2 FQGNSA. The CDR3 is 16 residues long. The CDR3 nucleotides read TGTGCCAGCAGCTTAAAACGACAGACTAGCACAGATACGCAGTATTTT. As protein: CASSLKRQTSTDTQYF. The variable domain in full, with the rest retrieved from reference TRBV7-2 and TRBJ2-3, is GAGVSQSPSNKVTEKGKDVELRCDPISGHTALYWYRQSLGQGLEFLIYFQGNSAPDKSGLPSDRFSAERTGGSVSTLTIQRTQQEDSAVYLCASSLKRQTSTDTQYFGPGTRLTVL.

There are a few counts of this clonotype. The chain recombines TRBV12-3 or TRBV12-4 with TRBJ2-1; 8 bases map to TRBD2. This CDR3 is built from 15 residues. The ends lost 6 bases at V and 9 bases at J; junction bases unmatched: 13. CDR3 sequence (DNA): TGTGCCAGCAGCCAAACCCCCTCTAGCGGGCCTGAGCAGTTCTTC. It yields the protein CASSQTPSSGPEQFF.

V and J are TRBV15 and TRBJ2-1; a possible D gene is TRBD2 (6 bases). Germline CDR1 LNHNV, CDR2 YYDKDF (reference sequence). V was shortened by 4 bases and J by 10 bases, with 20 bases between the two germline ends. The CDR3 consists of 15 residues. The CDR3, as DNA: TGTGCCACCAGCAAAGACGGGACTTCCTCTGGGGAGCAGTTCTTC. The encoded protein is CATSKDGTSSGEQFF.

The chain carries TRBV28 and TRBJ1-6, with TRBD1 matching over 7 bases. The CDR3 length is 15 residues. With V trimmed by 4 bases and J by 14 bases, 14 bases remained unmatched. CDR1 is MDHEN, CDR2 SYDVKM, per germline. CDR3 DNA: TGTGCCAGCAGTTCACCGACAGGGAGATTCGCATCCCTCCACTTT. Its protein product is CASSSPTGRFASLHF.

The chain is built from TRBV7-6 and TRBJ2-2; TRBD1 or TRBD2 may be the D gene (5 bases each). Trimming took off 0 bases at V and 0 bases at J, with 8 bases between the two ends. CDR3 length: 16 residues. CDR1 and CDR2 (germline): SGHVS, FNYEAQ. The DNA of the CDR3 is TGTGCCAGCAGCTTAGCGGGGGTACCGAACACCGGGGAGCTGTTTTTT. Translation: CASSLAGVPNTGELFF.

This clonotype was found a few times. In nucleotides, the CDR3 is TGTGCCAGCAGTGGCCGGGGTAGCGGGGGGAACAATGAGCAGTTCTTC. This sequence encodes CASSGRGSGGNNEQFF. This chain joins TRBV6-2 or TRBV6-3 and TRBJ2-1; 10 positions agree with TRBD2. V lost 5 bases, J lost 5 bases, and 9 bases stayed unmatched. Germline lookup yields CDR1 MNHEY and CDR2 SVGEGT. This CDR3 is 16 amino acids long.

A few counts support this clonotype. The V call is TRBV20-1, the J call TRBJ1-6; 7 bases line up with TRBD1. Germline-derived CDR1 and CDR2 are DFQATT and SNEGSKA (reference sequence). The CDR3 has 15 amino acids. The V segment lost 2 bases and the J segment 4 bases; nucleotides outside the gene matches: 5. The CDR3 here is CSARPGTAYNSPLHF. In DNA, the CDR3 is TGCAGTGCTAGACCCGGGACAGCGTATAATTCACCCCTCCACTTT.

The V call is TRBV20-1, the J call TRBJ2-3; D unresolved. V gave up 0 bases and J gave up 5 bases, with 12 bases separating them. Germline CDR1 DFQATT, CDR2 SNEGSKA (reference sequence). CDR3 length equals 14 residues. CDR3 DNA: TGCAGTGCTAGAGAGGGTGGCCCGGGAGATACGCAGTATTTT. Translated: CSAREGGPGDTQYF.

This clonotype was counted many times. CDR3: CASSYLSDGYNSPLHF. In nucleotides, the CDR3 is TGTGCCAGCAGTTATCTTTCGGACGGATATAATTCACCCCTCCACTTT. V gene TRBV6-2 or TRBV6-3 combines with J gene TRBJ1-6; the D is unclear. This CDR3 spans 16 amino acids. The ends were cut back, 3 bases at V and 4 bases at J, with 13 bases in the middle. Germline loops: CDR1 MNHEY, CDR2 SVGEGT.

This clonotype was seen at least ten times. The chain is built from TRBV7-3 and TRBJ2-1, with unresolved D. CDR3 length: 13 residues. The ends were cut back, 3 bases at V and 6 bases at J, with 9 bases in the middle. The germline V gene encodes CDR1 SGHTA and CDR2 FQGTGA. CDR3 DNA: TGTGCCAGCAGCTTCCGCGGATCCAATGAGCAGTTCTTC. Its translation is CASSFRGSNEQFF.

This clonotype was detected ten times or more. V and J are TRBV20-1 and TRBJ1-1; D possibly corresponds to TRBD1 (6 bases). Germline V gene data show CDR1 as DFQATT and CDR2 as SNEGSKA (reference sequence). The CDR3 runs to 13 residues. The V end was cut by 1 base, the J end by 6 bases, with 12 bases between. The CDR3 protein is CSARVSGGPEAFF. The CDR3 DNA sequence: TGCAGTGCTAGAGTAAGCGGGGGGCCTGAAGCTTTCTTT.

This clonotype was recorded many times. The CDR3 coding sequence is TGCAGCGTTCGGACGTTAAGGGGGGGTGAGCAGTTCTTC. Amino acid sequence: CSVRTLRGGEQFF. The J gene is TRBJ2-1, the V gene TRBV29-1; possibly TRBD2 for D (7 bases). V was cut by 5 bases and J by 9 bases, with 17 bases left in between. CDR3 length: 13 residues. Germline V gene data show CDR1 as SQVTM and CDR2 as ANQGSEA.

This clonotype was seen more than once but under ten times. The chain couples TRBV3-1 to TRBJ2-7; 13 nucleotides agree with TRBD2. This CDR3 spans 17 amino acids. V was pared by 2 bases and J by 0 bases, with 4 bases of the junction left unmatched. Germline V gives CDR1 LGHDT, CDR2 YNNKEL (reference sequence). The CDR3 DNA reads TGTGCCAGCAGCCAAACCCGGACTAGCGGGAGCTCCTACGAGCAGTACTTC. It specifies CASSQTRTSGSSYEQYF.